The next 24 T cell receptor beta chains were all read from a single sample in a study of cytomegalovirus exposure and HLA in healthy donors. The PCR contained 60 Vbeta and 13 Jbeta primers. Generated by immunoSEQ multiplex PCR, the TCRdb table keeps only in-frame clones and is missing some. This repertoire shows over 150,000 clones, 65% to 80% found once; its top ten account for approximately 4.5%. The sequenced material came from PBMCs. The source is a man in his forties in good health and CMV-seronegative.

This clone was observed a few times. The chain combines TRBV15 with TRBJ2-3, with 7 bases that match TRBD1. Germline V lookup: CDR1 LNHNV, CDR2 YYDKDF (reference sequence). After removal of 0 bases from V and 6 bases from J, the junction contained 6 bases not matched to a gene. CDR3 length: 15 residues. The CDR3 loop reads CATSRDIGGIDTQYF. The CDR3 coding sequence is TGTGCCACCAGCAGAGATATAGGGGGCATCGATACGCAGTATTTT.

This clone occurred a few times. The CDR3 DNA is TGCGCCAGCAGTGATGGGGGGGGAAGCCCGATGAACACTGAAGCTTTCTTT. Translating it yields CASSDGGGSPMNTEAFF. The chain has TRBV10-2 and TRBJ1-1; D is perhaps TRBD1 (5 bases). Trimming removed 3 bases at V and 0 bases at J, with 17 bases between. Germline CDR1 WSHSY, CDR2 SAAADI. This CDR3 has 17 amino acids.

J is TRBJ1-1 and V is TRBV5-1; 10 bases line up with TRBD1. The CDR3 length is 16 residues. CDR1 and CDR2 (germline): SGHRS, YFSETQ. Trimming took 7 bases from V and 4 from J; bases not matched to a gene: 13. The CDR3 region has the DNA TGCGCCAGCGGCCGGGACAGGGGTCCATTAGGCACTGAAGCTTTCTTT. Translating gives CASGRDRGPLGTEAFF.

This clone has a single count. The chain uses TRBV9 and TRBJ2-1; 12 nucleotides match TRBD1. V lost 0 bases and J lost 8; bases outside the gene matches: 3. The germline V gene encodes CDR1 SGDLS and CDR2 YYNGEE. The CDR3 consists of 15 residues. CDR3 sequence reads: CASSVAGTGGDEQFF. CDR3 bases: TGTGCCAGCAGCGTAGCTGGGACAGGGGGCGATGAGCAGTTCTTC.

This sequence joins TRBV7-6 and TRBJ1-1; weak D call: TRBD1 (5 bases). V dropped 8 bases and J dropped 0 bases, with 10 bases sitting between them. The CDR3 has 13 amino acids. Germline CDR1 reads SGHVS; CDR2 reads FNYEAQ. The CDR3 DNA reads as TGTGCCAGCGGCCAAGGGGTGAACACTGAAGCTTTCTTT. Its translation: CASGQGVNTEAFF.

The J gene is TRBJ2-5, the V gene TRBV29-1; maybe TRBD1 (5 bases). The CDR3 has 13 residues. Germline CDR1 SQVTM, CDR2 ANQGSEA. The V and J ends lost 3 bases and 4 bases respectively, with 12 bases between them. The CDR3 bases are TGCAGCGTTGAGCGGCAGGGATTAGAGACCCAGTACTTC. Its protein product is CSVERQGLETQYF.

This rearrangement joins TRBV5-1 to TRBJ2-7, with 9 bases that match TRBD1. CDR3 size: 15 residues. Trimming at V came to 0 bases and at J to 8 bases, leaving 9 bases not matched to a gene. Germline V gene sequence: CDR1 SGHRS, CDR2 YFSETQ. CDR3 coding DNA: TGCGCCAGCAGCTTGGGGGACAGGGTGCCCCCGCAGCAGTACTTC. It specifies CASSLGDRVPPQQYF. The entire variable domain, with the rest obtained from reference TRBV5-1 and TRBJ2-7, is as follows: KAGVTQTPRYLIKTRGQQVTLSCSPISGHRSVSWYQQTPGQGLQFLFEYFSETQRNKGNFPGRFSGRQFSNSRSEMNVSTLELGDSALYLCASSLGDRVPPQQYFGPGTRLTVT.

The rearrangement uses TRBV6-1 and TRBJ2-3, with TRBD2 matching 10 bases. There are 14 residues in the CDR3. V lost 7 bases and J lost 5; bases outside the gene matches: 6. From germline, CDR1 is MNHNS and CDR2 SASEGT. The CDR3 region is CASIERGGEDTQYF. In DNA form, the CDR3 reads TGTGCCAGCATCGAGCGGGGGGGCGAAGATACGCAGTATTTT.

The chain has TRBV6-1 and TRBJ2-2, with a weak D call TRBD1 (5 bases). The CDR3 has 15 amino acids. Germline V CDR1 and CDR2: MNHNS, SASEGT. V lost 8 bases and J lost 7, with 20 bases in between. The CDR3 DNA follows: TGTGCCAGCGCAACCGGACATGGGGAAAGCGGGGAGCTGTTTTTT. This gives the protein CASATGHGESGELFF.

The CDR3, as DNA: TGTGCCAGCAGCTTATTCGCGGGTCCCTCCTACGAGCAGTACTTC. This codes for CASSLFAGPSYEQYF. V usage is TRBV7-3 and J usage is TRBJ2-7, with D perhaps matching TRBD2 (5 bases). Germline loops: CDR1 SGHTA, CDR2 FQGTGA. This CDR3 spans 15 amino acids. V lost 2 bases, J lost 0 bases, and 11 bases lay in between.

In its sample, this clone was seen a few times. The V call is TRBV4-3, the J call TRBJ2-5; maybe TRBD2 (6 bases). Trimming stripped 0 bases from V and 3 bases from J, with 11 bases between. Germline values: CDR1 LGHNA, CDR2 YSLEER. The CDR3 covers 15 residues. As DNA, the CDR3 is TGCGCCAGCAGCCAAGAGGGGGGAGATAAAGAGACCCAGTACTTC. It encodes CASSQEGGDKETQYF.

V gene TRBV15 combines with J gene TRBJ1-1; the D is unclear. The CDR3 has 18 residues. Germline CDR1 reads LNHNV; CDR2 reads YYDKDF (reference sequence). Trimming shortened V by 0 bases and J by 1 base, and 18 bases separated the two germline ends. The CDR3 nucleotides read TGTGCCACCAGCAGAGAAGCGGGCGGTGGGGTAGAGAACACTGAAGCTTTCTTT. This translates into CATSREAGGGVENTEAFF.

This chain connects TRBV5-6 to TRBJ1-1; D is unclear. The CDR3 runs to 14 residues. V lost 1 base to trimming and J lost 1 base, with 8 bases between them. Germline CDR1 and CDR2: SGHDT and YYEEEE. The CDR3 coding sequence is TGTGCCAGCAGCTTGCGAGCCGGGAACACTGAAGCTTTCTTT. Translated: CASSLRAGNTEAFF.

In this sample, this clone turned up once. The chain carries TRBV7-3 and TRBJ2-5, with 8 nucleotides matching TRBD2. Germline V gene sequence: CDR1 SGHTA, CDR2 FQGTGA. This CDR3 region has 16 residues. V lost 1 base, J lost 2 bases, and 6 bases stayed unmatched. The CDR3 spells CASSLNGGDLQETQYF. In DNA, the CDR3 is TGTGCCAGCAGCTTAAACGGGGGGGATTTACAAGAGACCCAGTACTTC.

This clone occurred once. The chain uses TRBV6-6 and TRBJ1-4; 7 bases fit TRBD1. Germline V lookup: CDR1 MNHNY, CDR2 SVGAGI (reference sequence). After removal of 2 bases from V and 5 bases from J, the junction contained 5 bases not matched to a gene. CDR3 length: 15 amino acids. Here the CDR3 DNA reads TGTGCCAGCAGTTACGATGGGACAGCAAATGAAAAACTGTTTTTT. Translating it yields CASSYDGTANEKLFF.

This clone showed up just once. V gene TRBV5-1 combines with J gene TRBJ2-1; 7 nucleotides agree with TRBD2. Germline assignment: CDR1 SGHRS and CDR2 YFSETQ. This CDR3 is 14 amino acids long. J lost 5 bases, V lost 1 base, and 3 bases had no gene match. CDR3 region: CASSLTSANNEQFF. As DNA, the CDR3 is TGCGCCAGCAGCTTGACTAGCGCAAACAATGAGCAGTTCTTC.

In DNA form, the CDR3 reads TGTGCCAGCAGTGACTTACCTGACAGTCTTAACTATGGCTACACCTTC. Protein: CASSDLPDSLNYGYTF. V gene TRBV6-1 combines with J gene TRBJ1-2, with D tentatively TRBD1 (5 bases). Deletions cut 3 bases from V and 1 base from J, with 15 bases between. Germline lookup yields CDR1 MNHNS and CDR2 SASEGT. The CDR3 loop spans 16 amino acids.

The chain links TRBV28 to TRBJ1-5; 7 bases are a match to TRBD1. CDR3 size: 16 residues. V trimming: 5 bases; J trimming: 5 bases; junction bases outside the gene matches: 12. Germline V gene sequence: CDR1 MDHEN, CDR2 SYDVKM. The CDR3 DNA sequence: TGTGCCAGCAGTCGGAGGCGCCGGGACAGAGATCAGCCCCAGCATTTT. As protein: CASSRRRRDRDQPQHF. Full variable domain (remainder filled in from reference TRBV28 and TRBJ1-5): DVKVTQSSRYLVKRTGEKVFLECVQDMDHENMFWYRQDPGLGLRLIYFSYDVKMKEKGDIPEGYSVSREKKERFSLILESASTNQTSMYLCASSRRRRDRDQPQHFGDGTRLSIL.

This clone was counted a single time. This sequence joins TRBV27 and TRBJ2-7; TRBD1 matches at 8 bases. The CDR3 extends over 14 amino acids. The germline gives CDR1 MNHEY, CDR2 SMNVEV (reference sequence). V shed 5 bases and J 0 bases; nucleotides not matched to a gene: 3. For the CDR3, the DNA is TGTGCCAGCAGTCCGGGACAGGCCTCCTACGAGCAGTACTTC. Translated, it gives CASSPGQASYEQYF.

The chain recombines TRBV29-1 with TRBJ1-2, with 7 bases that match TRBD1. This CDR3 region has 14 residues. J gave up 8 bases and V 0 bases, and 9 bases lay outside the gene matches. Germline V gives CDR1 SQVTM, CDR2 ANQGSEA. The CDR3 DNA follows: TGCAGCGTTGAAGAAGACTCCCAGGGGGTCGGCTACACCTTC. It is translated as CSVEEDSQGVGYTF.

The rearrangement uses TRBV4-2 and TRBJ2-1; TRBD2 matches 8 bases. This CDR3 spans 14 amino acids. The J segment lost 8 bases and the V segment lost 4 bases, leaving 7 bases of the junction unmatched. In germline, CDR1 is LGHNA, CDR2 YNFKEQ. The CDR3 sequence: CASSRAGAGDEQFF. As DNA, the CDR3 is TGTGCCAGCAGCCGAGCGGGGGCCGGTGATGAGCAGTTCTTC.

This clone has a handful of counts. This sequence joins TRBV4-1 and TRBJ1-1; D uncertain. CDR3 length: 12 amino acids. V was trimmed by 4 bases and J by 7 bases, leaving 10 bases between them. Germline V gives CDR1 MGHRA, CDR2 YSYEKL. CDR3 DNA: TGCGCCAGCAGCCGAGGCGGCTTTGAAGCTTTCTTT. It encodes CASSRGGFEAFF.

The sample holds a few counts of this clone. CDR3 in DNA: TGTGCCAGCAGCCGACGGGACAGGGGAAGCGAGCAGTACTTC. Residues: CASSRRDRGSEQYF. This sequence joins TRBV7-2 and TRBJ2-7, with 10 positions matching TRBD1. V dropped 5 bases and J dropped 6; count of bases not matched to a gene: 7. From germline, CDR1 is SGHTA and CDR2 FQGNSA. CDR3 length: 14 residues.

The rearrangement links TRBV14 to TRBJ2-2; possible D gene TRBD2, 6 bases. The germline V gene encodes CDR1 SGHDN and CDR2 FVKESK. This CDR3 is built from 16 residues. The V end was cut by 4 bases, the J end by 4 bases, with 16 bases between. DNA for the CDR3: TGTGCCAGCAGCCCTCACCGGGGGTCAGGCACCGGGGAGCTGTTTTTT. This sequence encodes CASSPHRGSGTGELFF.